This T cell receptor beta chain comes out of a study of blood T cell repertoires in COVID-19 (dated by TCRdb to about 2020). Context from the whole study: Samples covering the acute and convalescent phases of COVID-19 were provided by collaborators in the United States, Italy and Spain. The prospective study material was composed of cDNA or gDNA derived from T cells, B-cell-depleted T cells, or PBMCs. Subjects who had been exposed to COVID-19, were actively infected with it, or had recovered from it provided the deeply sampled blood TCRbeta repertoires that made up the dataset. The repertoires were released in a freely available public database intended as a resource for research on the immune response to SARS-CoV-2. Samples were obtained from the ongoing ImmuneRACE study (first 160 participants) and from over a thousand subjects provided by 6 global collaborators. A de-identified subject ID, COVID-19 status, age in years and sex were almost always included in the sample metadata. Where available, HLA class I and class II types were taken from metadata supplied by the sample provider and were not determined by assay-based typing. Beyond this particular receptor, the publication reports: How much clinical and demographic metadata was included differed by source and by participant, and the metadata was provided uncurated.

Counted from cysteine to phenylalanine, this CDR3 has 17 amino acids. The CDR3 DNA has 51 bases and is translated from base 1. V loses 1 base, J loses 1 base, and the germline ends lie 11 bases apart. CDR1 SGHVS and CDR2 FNYEAQ were looked up in the germline V gene. Comment on this clone: Which antigen it targets is not known. No much larger clonotype is one base removed from it; base qualities were not supplied.

In Seattle, one collaborating source enrolled patients while the infection was active and tracked those patients longitudinally over the course of disease. Whole blood was collected in K2EDTA tubes by collaborating institutions according to the institutions' own protocols. Collaborator samples were shipped for TCRbeta analysis as frozen whole blood, isolated PBMCs, or DNA extracted from either sample type. TCRbeta CDR3 regions were amplified from genomic DNA by means of the immunoSEQ Assay, a bias-controlled multiplex PCR. On the study's bioinformatics: The number of nucleated cells in each sample was estimated by amplification of reference gene primers within the assay. To quantify the absolute abundance of each unique TCRbeta CDR3 rearrangement, sequence reads were collapsed and filtered. For each sample, productive Simpson clonality was calculated as the square root of Simpson's diversity index over productive rearrangements. TCRdb took this table from immuneACCESS and kept in-frame rearrangements with V and J called. Such tables lack part of the clones; where checked against another copy, unresolved V genes explain under half of the gap, and the rest is unexplained. The V and J calls and clone size were taken over from that table, and D and trimming were inferred from the DNA. Present in this sample are 130,000 or so clones, around 89% of which were seen just once. The biggest ten clones account for around 4.5% of the sample.

Material for sequencing was peripheral blood. The receptor was derived from a man aged 55 to 70 with COVID-19, enrolled during active disease. The sequence joins TRBV7-6 to TRBJ2-6; 5 matching bases give a weak D call of TRBD1. The CDR3 corresponds to CASSLEGWGSGANVLTF. Read as DNA, the sequence is TGTGCCAGCAGCTTAGAGGGGTGGGGATCTGGGGCCAACGTCCTGACTTTC.